This TCR beta chain appears in the sequencing data of a study of blood T cell repertoires in COVID-19. Overall study: Nucleic acid was either cDNA or gDNA, and it came from T cells, B-cell-depleted T cells, or PBMCs.

V dropped 1 base and J dropped 4 bases, with 5 bases sitting between them. Germline CDR1 SGHDN, CDR2 FVKESK. The CDR3 consists of 13 residues. Study processing details: Estimates of nucleated cell counts were drawn from the amplification of reference gene primers. Measured with immunoSEQ multiplex PCR; TCRdb has only the in-frame clones, and not every one. For V, J and clone size, that table is used; D and trimming come from the DNA. Among roughly 190,000 clones listed, under 90% were seen once. Seattle patients were enrolled while actively infected and followed longitudinally. V and J are TRBV14 and TRBJ1-5, with D unclear. Material: peripheral blood. This clonotype was obtained from an older woman with COVID-19, enrolled during active disease. This chain's CDR3 is CASSQVQNQPQHF. CDR3 sequence (DNA): TGTGCCAGCAGCCAAGTCCAGAATCAGCCCCAGCATTTT.